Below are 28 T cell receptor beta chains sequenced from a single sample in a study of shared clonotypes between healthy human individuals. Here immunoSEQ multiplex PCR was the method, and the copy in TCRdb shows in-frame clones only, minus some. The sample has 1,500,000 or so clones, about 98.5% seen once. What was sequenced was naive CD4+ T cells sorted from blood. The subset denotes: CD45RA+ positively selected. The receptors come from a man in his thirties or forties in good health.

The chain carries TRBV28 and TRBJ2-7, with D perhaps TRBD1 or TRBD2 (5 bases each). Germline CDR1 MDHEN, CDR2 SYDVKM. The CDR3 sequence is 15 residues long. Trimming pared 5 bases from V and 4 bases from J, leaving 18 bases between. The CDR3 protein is CASSSTGTLEYEQYF. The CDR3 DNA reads TGTGCCAGCAGTAGCACCGGGACGCTAGAGTACGAGCAGTACTTC. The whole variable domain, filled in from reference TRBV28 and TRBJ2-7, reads DVKVTQSSRYLVKRTGEKVFLECVQDMDHENMFWYRQDPGLGLRLIYFSYDVKMKEKGDIPEGYSVSREKKERFSLILESASTNQTSMYLCASSSTGTLEYEQYFGPGTRLTVT.

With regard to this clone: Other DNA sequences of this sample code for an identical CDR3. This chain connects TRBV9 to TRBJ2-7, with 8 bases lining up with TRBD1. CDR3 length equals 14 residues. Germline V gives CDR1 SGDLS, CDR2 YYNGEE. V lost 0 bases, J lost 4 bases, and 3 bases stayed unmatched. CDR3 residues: CASSVATGAYEQYF. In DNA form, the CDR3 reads TGTGCCAGCAGCGTAGCGACAGGGGCTTACGAGCAGTACTTC.

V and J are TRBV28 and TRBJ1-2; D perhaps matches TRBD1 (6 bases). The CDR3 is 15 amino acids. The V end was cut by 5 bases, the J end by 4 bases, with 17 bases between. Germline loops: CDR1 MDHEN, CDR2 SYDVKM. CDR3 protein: CASSKLQGLLYGYTF. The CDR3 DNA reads TGTGCCAGCAGTAAGTTACAGGGCCTACTCTATGGCTACACCTTC.

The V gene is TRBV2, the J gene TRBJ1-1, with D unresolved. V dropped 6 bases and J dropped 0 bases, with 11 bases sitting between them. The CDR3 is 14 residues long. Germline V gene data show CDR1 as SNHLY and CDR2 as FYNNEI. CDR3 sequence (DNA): TGTGCCAGCAGCCAGACACGCTTGAACACTGAAGCTTTCTTT. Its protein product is CASSQTRLNTEAFF.

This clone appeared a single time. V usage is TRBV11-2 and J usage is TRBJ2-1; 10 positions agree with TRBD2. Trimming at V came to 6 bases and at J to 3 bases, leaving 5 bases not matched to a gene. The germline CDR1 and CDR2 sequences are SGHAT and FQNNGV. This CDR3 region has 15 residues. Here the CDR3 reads CASSPGTSVYNEQFF. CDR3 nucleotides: TGTGCCAGCAGTCCCGGGACTAGCGTCTACAATGAGCAGTTCTTC. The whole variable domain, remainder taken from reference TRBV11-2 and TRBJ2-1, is EAGVAQSPRYKIIEKRQSVAFWCNPISGHATLYWYQQILGQGPKLLIQFQNNGVVDDSQLPKDRFSAERLKGVDSTLKIQPAKLEDSAVYLCASSPGTSVYNEQFFGPGTRLTVL.

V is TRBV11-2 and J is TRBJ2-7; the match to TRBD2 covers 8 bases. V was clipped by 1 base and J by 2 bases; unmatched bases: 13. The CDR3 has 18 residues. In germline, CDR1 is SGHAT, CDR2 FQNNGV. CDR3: CASSLVLRSGSGAYEQYF. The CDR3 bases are TGTGCCAGCAGCTTAGTTCTTCGAAGCGGTAGCGGGGCCTACGAGCAGTACTTC.

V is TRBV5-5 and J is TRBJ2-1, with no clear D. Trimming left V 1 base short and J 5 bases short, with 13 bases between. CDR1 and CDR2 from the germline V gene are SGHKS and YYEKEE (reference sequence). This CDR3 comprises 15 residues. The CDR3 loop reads CASSLRTARHNEQFF. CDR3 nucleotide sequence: TGTGCCAGCAGCTTGCGGACGGCCCGTCACAATGAGCAGTTCTTC.

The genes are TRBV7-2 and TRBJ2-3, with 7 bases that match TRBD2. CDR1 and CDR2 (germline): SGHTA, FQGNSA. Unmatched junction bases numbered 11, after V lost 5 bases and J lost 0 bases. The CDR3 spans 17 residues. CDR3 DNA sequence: TGTGCCAGCAGCGTAGTCGGCGGGAGCGCCAGCACAGATACGCAGTATTTT. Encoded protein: CASSVVGGSASTDTQYF.

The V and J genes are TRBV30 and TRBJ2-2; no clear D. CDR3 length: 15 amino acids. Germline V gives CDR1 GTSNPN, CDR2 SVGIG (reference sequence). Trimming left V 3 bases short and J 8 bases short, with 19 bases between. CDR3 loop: CAWSANRALRGELFF. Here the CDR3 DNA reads TGTGCCTGGAGCGCCAACCGTGCCCTCCGTGGGGAGCTGTTTTTT.

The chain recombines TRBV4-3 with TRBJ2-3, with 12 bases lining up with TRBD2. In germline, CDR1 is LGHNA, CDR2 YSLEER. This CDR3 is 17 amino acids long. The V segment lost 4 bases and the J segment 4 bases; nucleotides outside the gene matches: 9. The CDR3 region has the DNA TGCGCCAGCAGCCGGTCTCCGACTAGCGGGGGAGCAGATACGCAGTATTTT. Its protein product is CASSRSPTSGGADTQYF.

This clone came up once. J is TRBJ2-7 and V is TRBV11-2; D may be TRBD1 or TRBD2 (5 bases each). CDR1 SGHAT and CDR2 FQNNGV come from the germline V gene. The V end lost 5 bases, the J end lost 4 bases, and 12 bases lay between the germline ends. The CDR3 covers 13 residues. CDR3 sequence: CASSPGTQYEQYF. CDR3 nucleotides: TGTGCCAGCAGCCCAGGGACCCAATACGAGCAGTACTTC.

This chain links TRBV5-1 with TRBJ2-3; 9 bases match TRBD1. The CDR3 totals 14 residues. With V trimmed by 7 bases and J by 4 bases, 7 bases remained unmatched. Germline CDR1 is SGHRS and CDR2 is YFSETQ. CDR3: CASLPGQGPDTQYF. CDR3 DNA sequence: TGCGCCAGCCTTCCCGGACAGGGGCCAGATACGCAGTATTTT. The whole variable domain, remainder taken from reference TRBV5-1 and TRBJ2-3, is KAGVTQTPRYLIKTRGQQVTLSCSPISGHRSVSWYQQTPGQGLQFLFEYFSETQRNKGNFPGRFSGRQFSNSRSEMNVSTLELGDSALYLCASLPGQGPDTQYFGPGTRLTVL.

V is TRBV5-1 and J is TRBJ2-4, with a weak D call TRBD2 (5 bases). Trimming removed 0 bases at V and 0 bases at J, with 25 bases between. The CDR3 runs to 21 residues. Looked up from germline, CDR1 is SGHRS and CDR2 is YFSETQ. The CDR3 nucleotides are TGCGCCAGCAGCTTGGGAAGTGACCCGGGATTCACGCACTTAGCCAAAAACATTCAGTACTTC. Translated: CASSLGSDPGFTHLAKNIQYF.

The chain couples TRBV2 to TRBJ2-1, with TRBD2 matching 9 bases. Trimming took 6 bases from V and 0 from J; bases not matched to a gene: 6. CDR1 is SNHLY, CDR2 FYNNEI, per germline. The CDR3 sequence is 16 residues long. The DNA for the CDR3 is TGTGCCAGCAGCCTAGCGGGATCCAGCTCCTACAATGAGCAGTTCTTC. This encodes CASSLAGSSSYNEQFF. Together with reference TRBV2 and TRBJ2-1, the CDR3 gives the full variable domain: EPEVTQTPSHQVTQMGQEVILRCVPISNHLYFYWYRQILGQKVEFLVSFYNNEISEKSEIFDDQFSVERPDGSNFTLKIRSTKLEDSAMYFCASSLAGSSSYNEQFFGPGTRLTVL.

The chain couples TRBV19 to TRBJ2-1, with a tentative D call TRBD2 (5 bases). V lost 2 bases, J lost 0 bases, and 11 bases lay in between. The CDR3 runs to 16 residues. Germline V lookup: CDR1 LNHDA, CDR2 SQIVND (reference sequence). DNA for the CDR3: TGTGCCAGTAGTATAAGCGGCGCGAGCTCCTACAATGAGCAGTTCTTC. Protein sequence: CASSISGASSYNEQFF.

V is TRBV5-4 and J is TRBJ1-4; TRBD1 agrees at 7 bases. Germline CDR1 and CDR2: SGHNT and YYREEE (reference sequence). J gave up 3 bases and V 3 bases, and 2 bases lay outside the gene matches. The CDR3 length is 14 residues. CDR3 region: CASSSTGPNEKLFF. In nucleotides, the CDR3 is TGTGCCAGCAGCTCGACAGGGCCTAATGAAAAACTGTTTTTT. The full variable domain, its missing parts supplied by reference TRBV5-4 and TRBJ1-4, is ETGVTQSPTHLIKTRGQQVTLRCSSQSGHNTVSWYQQALGQGPQFIFQYYREEENGRGNFPPRFSGLQFPNYSSELNVNALELDDSALYLCASSSTGPNEKLFFGSGTQLSVL.

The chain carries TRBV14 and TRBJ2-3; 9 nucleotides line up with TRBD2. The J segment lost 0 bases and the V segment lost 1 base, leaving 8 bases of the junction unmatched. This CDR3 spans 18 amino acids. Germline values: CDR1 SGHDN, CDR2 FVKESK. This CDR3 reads CASSQASGTSISTDTQYF. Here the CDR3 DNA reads TGTGCCAGCAGCCAAGCCTCCGGGACTAGCATTAGCACAGATACGCAGTATTTT.

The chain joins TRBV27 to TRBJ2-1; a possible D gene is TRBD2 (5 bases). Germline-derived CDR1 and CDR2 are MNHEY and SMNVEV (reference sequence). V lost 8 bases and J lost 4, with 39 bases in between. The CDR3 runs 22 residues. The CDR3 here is CASFPFTPFRYETRSLYNEQFF. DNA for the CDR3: TGTGCCAGCTTTCCCTTTACCCCCTTCAGGTATGAAACTAGATCCTTGTACAATGAGCAGTTCTTC.

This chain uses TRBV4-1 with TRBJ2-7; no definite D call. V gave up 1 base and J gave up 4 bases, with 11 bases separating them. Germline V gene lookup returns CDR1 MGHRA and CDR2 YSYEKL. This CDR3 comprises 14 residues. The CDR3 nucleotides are TGCGCCAGCAGCCAAGCCCCCCGGTCATACGAGCAGTACTTC. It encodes CASSQAPRSYEQYF.

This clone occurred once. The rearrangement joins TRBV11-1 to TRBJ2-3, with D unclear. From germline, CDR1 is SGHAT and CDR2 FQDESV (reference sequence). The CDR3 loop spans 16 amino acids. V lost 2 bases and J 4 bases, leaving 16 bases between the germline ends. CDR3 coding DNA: TGTGCCAGCAGCTTAATGGCCAGTCTGGACGCAGATACGCAGTATTTT. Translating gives CASSLMASLDADTQYF.

The CDR3 loop reads CASSRDRDYEQYF. The CDR3 coding sequence is TGTGCCAGCAGCCGCGACAGGGACTACGAGCAGTACTTC. This chain links TRBV28 with TRBJ2-7, with 7 bases fitting TRBD1. The CDR3 is 13 amino acids. With 6 bases clipped from V and 3 bases from J, the junction kept 5 bases outside the gene matches. Germline CDR1 is MDHEN and CDR2 is SYDVKM.

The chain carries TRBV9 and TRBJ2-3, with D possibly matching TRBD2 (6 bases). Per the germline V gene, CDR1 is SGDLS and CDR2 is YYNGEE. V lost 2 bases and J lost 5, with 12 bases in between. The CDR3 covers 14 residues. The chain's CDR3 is CASSVTRGEDTQYF. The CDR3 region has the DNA TGTGCCAGCAGCGTGACTAGAGGGGAAGATACGCAGTATTTT. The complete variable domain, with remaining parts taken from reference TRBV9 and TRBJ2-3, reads DSGVTQTPKHLITATGQRVTLRCSPRSGDLSVYWYQQSLDQGLQFLIQYYNGEERAKGNILERFSAQQFPDLHSELNLSSLELGDSALYFCASSVTRGEDTQYFGPGTRLTVL.

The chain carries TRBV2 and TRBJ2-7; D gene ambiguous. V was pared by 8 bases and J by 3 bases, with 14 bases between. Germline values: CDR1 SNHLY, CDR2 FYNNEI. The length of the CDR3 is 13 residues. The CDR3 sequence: CASLPNLYYEQYF. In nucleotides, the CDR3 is TGTGCCAGCCTTCCCAACTTGTACTACGAGCAGTACTTC.

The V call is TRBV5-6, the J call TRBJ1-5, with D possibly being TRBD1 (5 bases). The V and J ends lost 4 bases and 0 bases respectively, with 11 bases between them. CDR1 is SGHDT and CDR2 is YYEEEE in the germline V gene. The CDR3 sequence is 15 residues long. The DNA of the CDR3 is TGTGCCAGCAGCCGTGGACACCTTAGCAATCAGCCCCAGCATTTT. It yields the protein CASSRGHLSNQPQHF. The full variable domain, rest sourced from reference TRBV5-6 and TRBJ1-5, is DAGVTQSPTHLIKTRGQQVTLRCSPKSGHDTVSWYQQALGQGPQFIFQYYEEEERQRGNFPDRFSGHQFPNYSSELNVNALLLGDSALYLCASSRGHLSNQPQHFGDGTRLSIL.

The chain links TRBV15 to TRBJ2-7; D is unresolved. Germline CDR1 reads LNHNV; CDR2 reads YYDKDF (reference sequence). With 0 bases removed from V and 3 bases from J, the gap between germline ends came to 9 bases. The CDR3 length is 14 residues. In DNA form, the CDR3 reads TGTGCCACCAGCAGAGATCTACGAATCTACGAGCAGTACTTC. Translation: CATSRDLRIYEQYF.

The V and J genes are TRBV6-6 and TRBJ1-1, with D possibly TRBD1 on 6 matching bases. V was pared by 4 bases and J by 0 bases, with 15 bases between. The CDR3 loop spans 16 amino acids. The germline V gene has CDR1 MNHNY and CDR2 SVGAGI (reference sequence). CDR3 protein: CASSSREGVVNTEAFF. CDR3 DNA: TGTGCCAGCAGTTCCAGGGAGGGGGTTGTGAACACTGAAGCTTTCTTT.

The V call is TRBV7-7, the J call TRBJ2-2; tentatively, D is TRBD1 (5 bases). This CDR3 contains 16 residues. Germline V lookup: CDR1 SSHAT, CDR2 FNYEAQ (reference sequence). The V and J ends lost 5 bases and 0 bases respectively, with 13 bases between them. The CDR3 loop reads CASSRLQATNTGELFF. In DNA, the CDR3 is TGTGCCAGCAGCCGCTTACAGGCCACGAACACCGGGGAGCTGTTTTTT.

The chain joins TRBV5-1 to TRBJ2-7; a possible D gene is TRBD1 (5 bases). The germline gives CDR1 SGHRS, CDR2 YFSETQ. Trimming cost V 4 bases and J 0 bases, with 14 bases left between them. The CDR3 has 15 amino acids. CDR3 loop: CASSQDILSSYEQYF. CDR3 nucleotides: TGCGCCAGCAGCCAGGACATCCTTAGCTCCTACGAGCAGTACTTC.